The rows below give T cell receptor beta chains drawn from one sample of a study of T cell changes during pregnancy in multiple sclerosis. TCRdb's copy holds only in-frame clones and misses some; the assay was immunoSEQ multiplex PCR. The sample shows roughly 60,000 clones, about nine tenths of them seen only once. Sequencing was performed on peripheral blood, taken in the second trimester of pregnancy. The origin of the receptors is a female donor with multiple sclerosis, enrolled in a pregnancy study. The CDR3 runs from the conserved cysteine through the conserved F or W. A D gene is named only where the DNA matches it firmly. Rows give clone size only sometimes, using once, few, many, or a class for an expanded clone.

clone_size,j_call,v_call,d_call,cdr3_aa,cdr3_nt
NA,TRBJ2-7,TRBV27,TRBD2,CASSFTGTSGYEQYF,TGTGCCAGCAGTTTCACCGGGACTAGCGGCTACGAGCAGTACTTC
few,TRBJ1-2,TRBV7-2,TRBD1,CASSRDRGQYTF,TGTGCCAGCAGTCGAGACAGGGGGCAATACACCTTC
NA,TRBJ2-3,TRBV5-6,TRBD2,CASSGISGSKGDTQYF,TGTGCCAGCAGCGGAATCAGCGGGAGTAAAGGAGATACGCAGTATTTT
NA,TRBJ2-3,TRBV6-7,NA,CASSYSIVRVRAGGGTDTQYF,TGTGCCAGCAGTTACTCGATTGTGCGGGTCCGAGCCGGAGGAGGAACAGATACGCAGTATTTT
NA,TRBJ2-5,TRBV6-1,TRBD2,CASSELAGGQETQYF,TGTGCCAGCAGTGAACTAGCGGGAGGTCAAGAGACCCAGTACTTC
NA,TRBJ2-5,TRBV29-1,NA,CSVLLRGGRETQYF,TGCAGCGTTCTCCTAAGGGGAGGCCGAGAGACCCAGTACTTC
NA,TRBJ2-7,TRBV6-5,NA,CASSYGARATYEQYF,TGTGCCAGCAGTTACGGAGCCAGGGCGACCTACGAGCAGTACTTC
NA,TRBJ2-7,TRBV5-8,NA,CASSLDTGILAGEQYF,TGTGCCAGCAGCTTGGATACCGGGATCCTGGCGGGCGAGCAGTACTTC
NA,TRBJ2-5,TRBV19,TRBD2,CASSIQAGGFFQETQYF,TGTGCCAGTAGTATTCAAGCGGGAGGCTTCTTCCAAGAGACCCAGTACTTC
NA,TRBJ1-2,TRBV19,TRBD1,CASTDTTGLYYGYTF,TGTGCCAGTACCGACACGACAGGGTTGTACTATGGCTACACCTTC
NA,TRBJ2-2,TRBV2,TRBD2,CASSGRTSGRTDGELFF,TGTGCCAGCAGTGGGAGGACTAGCGGGAGGACTGACGGGGAGCTGTTTTTT
NA,TRBJ2-7,TRBV7-2,TRBD2,CASSLEAGGAYEQYF,TGTGCCAGCAGCTTAGAGGCGGGAGGGGCCTACGAGCAGTACTTC
NA,TRBJ2-4,TRBV5-5,TRBD1,CASSLPGQGHIQYF,TGTGCCAGCAGCTTGCCTGGACAGGGACACATTCAGTACTTC
NA,TRBJ2-7,TRBV14,NA,CASSPQAYEQYF,TGTGCCAGCAGCCCGCAGGCCTACGAGCAGTACTTC
NA,TRBJ2-7,TRBV18,TRBD1,CASSPGQDEQYF,TGTGCCAGCTCACCGGGACAGGACGAGCAGTACTTC
NA,TRBJ1-2,TRBV7-3,NA,CASSLSPGDYGYTF,TGTGCCAGCAGCTTATCCCCTGGAGACTATGGCTACACCTTC
NA,TRBJ1-3,TRBV5-1,NA,CASSLQGSGGNTIYF,TGCGCCAGCAGCCTACAGGGATCGGGCGGAAACACCATATATTTT
NA,TRBJ2-7,TRBV7-2,NA,CASSFPRTLSYEQYF,TGTGCCAGCAGCTTTCCCCGGACACTTTCCTACGAGCAGTACTTC
NA,TRBJ2-7,TRBV7-8,TRBD2,CASSLLLGRERREQYF,TGTGCCAGCAGCTTACTTTTGGGGCGGGAGAGACGCGAGCAGTACTTC
NA,TRBJ2-6,TRBV9,TRBD2,CASSVTSVAGGSSGANVLTF,TGTGCCAGCAGCGTAACGTCGGTGGCGGGGGGGAGCTCTGGGGCCAACGTCCTGACTTTC
NA,TRBJ2-7,TRBV19,NA,CASSGQNYEQYF,TGTGCCAGTAGCGGACAGAATTACGAGCAGTACTTC
NA,TRBJ1-2,TRBV7-2,NA,CASSPRGDYGYTF,TGTGCCAGCAGCCCGCGGGGAGACTATGGCTACACCTTC
NA,TRBJ1-2,TRBV5-5,NA,CASTEPGVGYTF,TGTGCCAGCACCGAACCCGGTGTTGGCTACACCTTC
NA,TRBJ2-2,TRBV9,NA,CASSVASGFGELFF,TGTGCCAGCAGCGTAGCTAGTGGATTCGGGGAGCTGTTTTTT
NA,TRBJ2-7,TRBV27,NA,CASSFLSSYEQYF,TGTGCCAGCAGTTTCCTATCCTCCTACGAGCAGTACTTC
NA,TRBJ1-4,TRBV2,TRBD1,CASSPNPGQGSVIQKLFF,TGTGCCAGCAGTCCAAACCCGGGACAGGGGAGCGTGATCCAAAAACTGTTTTTT
NA,TRBJ2-7,TRBV29-1,TRBD1,CSVESGGHEQYF,TGCAGCGTTGAGTCAGGGGGCCACGAGCAGTACTTC
NA,TRBJ1-1,TRBV21-1,NA,CASNRQGKNTEAFF,TGTGCCAGCAATAGACAGGGAAAGAACACTGAAGCTTTCTTT
NA,TRBJ1-4,TRBV19,TRBD1,CASSMLGQGADEKLFF,TGTGCCAGTAGTATGCTCGGACAGGGGGCCGATGAAAAACTGTTTTTT
NA,TRBJ2-2,TRBV25-1,TRBD1,CASSEDRRSTGELFF,TGTGCCAGCAGTGAGGACAGGCGATCCACCGGGGAGCTGTTTTTT
NA,TRBJ2-7,TRBV27,NA,CASRYAGSGLSYEQYF,TGTGCCAGCCGTTACGCGGGTAGCGGACTATCCTACGAGCAGTACTTC
NA,TRBJ1-5,TRBV25-1,NA,CASSESRQGSNQPQHF,TGTGCCAGCAGTGAATCCCGGCAGGGAAGCAATCAGCCCCAGCATTTT
NA,TRBJ2-2,TRBV28,NA,CASSSGRRNTGELFF,TGTGCCAGCAGTTCGGGGAGGAGAAACACCGGGGAGCTGTTTTTT
NA,TRBJ2-7,TRBV11-2,NA,CASSTQDAGIYEQYF,TGTGCCAGCAGCACTCAAGATGCGGGTATCTACGAGCAGTACTTC